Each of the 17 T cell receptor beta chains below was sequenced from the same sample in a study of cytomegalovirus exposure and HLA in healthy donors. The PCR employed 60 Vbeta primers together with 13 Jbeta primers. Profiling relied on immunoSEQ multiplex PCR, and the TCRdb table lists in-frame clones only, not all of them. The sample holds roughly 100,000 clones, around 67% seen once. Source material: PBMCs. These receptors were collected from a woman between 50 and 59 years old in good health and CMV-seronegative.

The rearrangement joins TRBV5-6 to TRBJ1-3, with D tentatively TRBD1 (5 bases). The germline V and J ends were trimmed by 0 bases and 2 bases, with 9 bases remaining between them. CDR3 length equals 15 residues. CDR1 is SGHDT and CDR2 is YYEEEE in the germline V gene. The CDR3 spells CASSLGRAPGNTIYF. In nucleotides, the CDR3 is TGTGCCAGCAGCTTGGGCAGGGCGCCTGGAAACACCATATATTTT.

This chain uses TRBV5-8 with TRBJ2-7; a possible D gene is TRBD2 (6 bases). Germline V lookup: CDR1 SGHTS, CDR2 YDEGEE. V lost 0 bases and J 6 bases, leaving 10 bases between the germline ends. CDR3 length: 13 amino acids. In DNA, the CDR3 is TGTGCCAGCAGCTTGGTCTCCGGGAGCGAGCAGTACTTC. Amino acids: CASSLVSGSEQYF.

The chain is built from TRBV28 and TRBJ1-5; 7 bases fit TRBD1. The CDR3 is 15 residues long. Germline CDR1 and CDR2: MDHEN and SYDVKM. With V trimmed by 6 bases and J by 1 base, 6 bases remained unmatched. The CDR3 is CASRQGTSSNQPQHF. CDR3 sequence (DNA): TGTGCCAGCAGACAGGGGACCTCCAGCAATCAGCCCCAGCATTTT.

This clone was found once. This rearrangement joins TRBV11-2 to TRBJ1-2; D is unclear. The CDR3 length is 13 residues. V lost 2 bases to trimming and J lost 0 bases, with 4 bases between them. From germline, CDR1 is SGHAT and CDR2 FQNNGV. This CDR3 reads CASSLRANYGYTF. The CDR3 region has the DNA TGTGCCAGCAGCTTAAGAGCTAACTATGGCTACACCTTC.

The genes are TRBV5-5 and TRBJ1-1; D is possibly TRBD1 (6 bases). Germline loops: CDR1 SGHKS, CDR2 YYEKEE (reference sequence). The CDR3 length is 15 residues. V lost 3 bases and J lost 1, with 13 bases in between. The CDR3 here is CASSSTGTPNTEAFF. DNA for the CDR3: TGTGCCAGCAGCTCAACCGGGACACCGAACACTGAAGCTTTCTTT.

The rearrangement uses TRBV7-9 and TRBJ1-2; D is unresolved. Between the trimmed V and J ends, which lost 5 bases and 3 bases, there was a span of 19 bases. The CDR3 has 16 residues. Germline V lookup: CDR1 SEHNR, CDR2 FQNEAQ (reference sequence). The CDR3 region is CASSQSHGEGDYGYTF. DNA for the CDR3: TGTGCCAGCAGCCAATCTCACGGGGAGGGAGACTATGGCTACACCTTC.

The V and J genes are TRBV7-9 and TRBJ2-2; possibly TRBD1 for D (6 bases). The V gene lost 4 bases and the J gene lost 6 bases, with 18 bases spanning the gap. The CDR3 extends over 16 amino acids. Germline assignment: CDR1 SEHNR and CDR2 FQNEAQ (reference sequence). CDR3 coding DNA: TGTGCCAGCAGCTCACGACGGGACATGCTCTCCGGGGAGCTGTTTTTT. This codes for CASSSRRDMLSGELFF.

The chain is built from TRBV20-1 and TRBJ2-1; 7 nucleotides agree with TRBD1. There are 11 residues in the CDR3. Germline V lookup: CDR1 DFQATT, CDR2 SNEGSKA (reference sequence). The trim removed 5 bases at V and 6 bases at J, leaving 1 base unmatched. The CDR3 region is CSADRVNEQFF. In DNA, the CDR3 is TGCAGTGCTGACAGGGTCAATGAGCAGTTCTTC.

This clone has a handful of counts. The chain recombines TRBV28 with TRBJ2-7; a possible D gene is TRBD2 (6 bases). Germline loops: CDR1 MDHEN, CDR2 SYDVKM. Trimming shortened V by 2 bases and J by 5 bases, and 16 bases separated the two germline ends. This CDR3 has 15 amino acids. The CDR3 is CASSLGGGNPNEQYF. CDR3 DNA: TGTGCCAGCAGTTTAGGTGGGGGGAACCCCAACGAGCAGTACTTC.

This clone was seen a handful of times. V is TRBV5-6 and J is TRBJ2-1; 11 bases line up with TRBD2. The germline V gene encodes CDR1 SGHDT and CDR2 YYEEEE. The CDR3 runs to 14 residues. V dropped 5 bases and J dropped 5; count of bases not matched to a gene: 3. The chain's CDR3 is CASRLAGAHNEQFF. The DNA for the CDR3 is TGTGCCAGCAGACTAGCGGGAGCCCACAATGAGCAGTTCTTC.

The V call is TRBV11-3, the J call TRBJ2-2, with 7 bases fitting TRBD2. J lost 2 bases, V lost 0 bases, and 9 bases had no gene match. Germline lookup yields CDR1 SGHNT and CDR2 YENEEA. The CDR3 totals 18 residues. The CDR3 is CASSLDGAGIFNTGELFF. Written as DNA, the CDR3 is TGTGCCAGCAGCTTAGACGGAGCGGGAATCTTTAACACCGGGGAGCTGTTTTTT.

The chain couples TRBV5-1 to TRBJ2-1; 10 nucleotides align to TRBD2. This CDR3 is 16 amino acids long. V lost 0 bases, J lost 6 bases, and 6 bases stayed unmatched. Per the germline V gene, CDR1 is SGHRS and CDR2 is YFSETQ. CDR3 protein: CASSLVRGTSANEQFF. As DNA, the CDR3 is TGCGCCAGCAGCTTGGTGAGAGGGACTAGCGCCAATGAGCAGTTCTTC.

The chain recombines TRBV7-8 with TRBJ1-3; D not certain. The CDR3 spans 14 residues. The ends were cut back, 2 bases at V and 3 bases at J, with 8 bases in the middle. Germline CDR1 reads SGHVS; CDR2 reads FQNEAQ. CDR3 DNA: TGTGCCAGCAGCTTATCGACAATTGGAAACACCATATATTTT. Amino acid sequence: CASSLSTIGNTIYF. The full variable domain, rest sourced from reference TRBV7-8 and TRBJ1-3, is GAGVSQSPRYKVAKRGQDVALRCDPISGHVSLFWYQQALGQGPEFLTYFQNEAQLDKSGLPSDRFFAERPEGSVSTLKIQRTQQEDSAVYLCASSLSTIGNTIYFGEGSWLTVV.

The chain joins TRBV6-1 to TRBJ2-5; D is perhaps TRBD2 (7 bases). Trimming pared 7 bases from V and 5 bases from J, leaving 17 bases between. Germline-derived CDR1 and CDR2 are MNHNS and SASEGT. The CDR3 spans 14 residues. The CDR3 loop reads CASIGGGAAETQYF. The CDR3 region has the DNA TGTGCCAGCATTGGTGGGGGGGCCGCGGAGACCCAGTACTTC.

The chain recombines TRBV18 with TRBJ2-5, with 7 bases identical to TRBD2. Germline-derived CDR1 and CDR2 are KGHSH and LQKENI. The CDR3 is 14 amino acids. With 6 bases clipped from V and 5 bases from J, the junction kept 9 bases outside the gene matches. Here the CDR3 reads CASSERTSAETQYF. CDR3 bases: TGTGCCAGCTCGGAACGAACTAGCGCCGAGACCCAGTACTTC. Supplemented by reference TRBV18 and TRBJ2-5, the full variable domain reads NAGVMQNPRHLVRRRGQEARLRCSPMKGHSHVYWYRQLPEEGLKFMVYLQKENIIDESGMPKERFSAEFPKEGPSILRIQQVVRGDSAAYFCASSERTSAETQYFGPGTRLLVL.

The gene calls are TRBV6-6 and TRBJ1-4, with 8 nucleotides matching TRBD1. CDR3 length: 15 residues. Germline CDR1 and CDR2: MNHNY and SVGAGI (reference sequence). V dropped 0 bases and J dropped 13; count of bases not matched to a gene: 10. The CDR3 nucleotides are TGTGCCAGCAGTTACTCTTCGAGAGACAGGGGAGGACTGTTTTTT. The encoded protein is CASSYSSRDRGGLFF.

Here the CDR3 reads CASTRGGGSYEQYF. The CDR3 DNA is TGTGCCAGCACCCGAGGGGGGGGATCCTACGAGCAGTACTTC. The chain employs TRBV11-2 and TRBJ2-7; D might be TRBD2 (7 bases). Germline values: CDR1 SGHAT, CDR2 FQNNGV. V lost 7 bases and J lost 1, with 14 bases in between. CDR3 length equals 14 residues.